This paragraph covers one T cell receptor (beta chain) sequence. This entry belongs to a study of control samples from healthy donors and cancer patients. The protocol was immunoSEQ multiplex PCR, while the TCRdb copy is restricted to in-frame clones and leaves out a portion. Of tens of thousands of clones listed, over 85% were seen once; the top ten hold roughly 1.5%. Sequencing was carried out using PBMCs. The receptor's source is a man aged 40-55 years with colorectal cancer.

CDR3: CASSSDGGANEQFF. The DNA for the CDR3 is TGTGCCAGCAGTTCTGACGGTGGGGCCAATGAGCAGTTCTTC. V gene TRBV2 combines with J gene TRBJ2-1; a weak D match, TRBD1 (5 bases). CDR1 and CDR2 (germline): SNHLY, FYNNEI. V was shortened by 5 bases and J by 6 bases, with 14 bases between the two germline ends. The CDR3 runs 14 residues.